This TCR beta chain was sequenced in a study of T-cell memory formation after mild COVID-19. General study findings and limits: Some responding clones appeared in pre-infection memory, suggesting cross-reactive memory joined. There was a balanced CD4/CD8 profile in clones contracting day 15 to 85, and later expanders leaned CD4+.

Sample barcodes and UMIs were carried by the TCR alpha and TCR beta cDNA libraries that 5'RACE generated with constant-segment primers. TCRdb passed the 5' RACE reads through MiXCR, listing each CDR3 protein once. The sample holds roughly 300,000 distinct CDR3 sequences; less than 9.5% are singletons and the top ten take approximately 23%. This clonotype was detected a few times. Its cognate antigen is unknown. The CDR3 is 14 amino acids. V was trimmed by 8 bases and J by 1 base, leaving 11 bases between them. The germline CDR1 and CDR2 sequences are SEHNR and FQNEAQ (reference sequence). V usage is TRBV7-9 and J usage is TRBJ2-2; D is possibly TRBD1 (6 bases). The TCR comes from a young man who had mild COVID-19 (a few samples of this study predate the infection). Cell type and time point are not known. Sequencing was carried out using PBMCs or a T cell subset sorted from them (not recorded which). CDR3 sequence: CASLQGMNTGELFF. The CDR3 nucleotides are TGTGCCAGCCTGCAGGGGATGAACACCGGGGAGCTGTTTTTT.